This section outlines one TCR beta chain sequence together with its context. Drawing of blood for sampling happened at baseline, at cycle 4 day 1, and at cycle 7 day 1. Sequenced by immunoSEQ multiplex PCR; TCRdb stores in-frame clones only, minus some. The table includes about 62,000 clones, 80% to 90% detected once. The entry originates in a study of OX40 agonist ivuxolimab in advanced cancers. Study as a whole: Hepatocellular carcinoma, melanoma, renal cell or head and neck cancer was diagnosed in the dose-escalation patients.

V lost 1 base and J 3 bases, leaving 9 bases between the germline ends. Germline V gives CDR1 LNHDA, CDR2 SQIVND (reference sequence). This CDR3 is built from 15 residues. This receptor was taken from an adult with an advanced solid tumor such as melanoma, head and neck, liver or kidney cancer. The V call is TRBV19, the J call TRBJ1-4, with D tentatively TRBD1 (5 bases). The sample here was CD4+ or CD8+ T cells sorted from blood, taken in a trial of the OX40 agonist ivuxolimab. CDR3 loop: CASSIGGRPNEKLFF. DNA of the CDR3: TGTGCCAGTAGTATAGGGGGGAGGCCTAATGAAAAACTGTTTTTT.